These 31 T cell receptor beta chains were all obtained from the same sample, sequenced in a study of molecular identifiers for immune sequencing clone quantification. TCRdb fed the PCR reads into MiXCR, producing one record per CDR3 protein. The sample shows about 53,000 distinct CDR3 sequences, approximately 40% of them seen only once. The sample was naive CD8+ T cells from blood, with Jurkat cell RNA spiked in. Subset reported: FACS-sorted CD8+CD4-CCR7+CD45RA+ naive T cells. Source of these receptors: a human donor in good health. Some libraries in this study had Jurkat cell RNA spiked in.

Points on this clonotype: Relative to the germline gene, one junction end is altered; a read error may explain this. The chain recombines TRBV9 with TRBJ2-1; D may be TRBD1 (5 bases). This CDR3 contains 13 residues. Germline CDR1 SGDLS, CDR2 YYNGEE. In DNA form, the CDR3 reads TGTGCCAGCAACGTAGGCACGGACACCGAGCAGTTCTTC. Translating gives CASNVGTDTEQFF. Using reference TRBV9 and TRBJ2-1 for the parts outside the CDR3, the full variable domain is DSGVTQTPKHLITATGQRVTLRCSPRSGDLSVYWYQQSLDQGLQFLIQYYNGEERAKGNILERFSAQQFPDLHSELNLSSLELGDSALYFCASNVGTDTEQFFGPGTRLTVL.

Ten or more counts support this clonotype. CDR3 in DNA: TGTGCCAGCAGCCTAAGGCCACTAGCGGACCAAGAGACCCAGTACTTC. Its translation is CASSLRPLADQETQYF. The chain links TRBV28 to TRBJ2-5; TRBD2 agrees at 8 bases. V trimming: 6 bases; J trimming: 0 bases; junction bases outside the gene matches: 9. The CDR3 has 16 residues. Looked up from germline, CDR1 is MDHEN and CDR2 is SYDVKM.

This clonotype is labeled medium-sized. The CDR3 DNA is TGTGCCAGCAGCCGCGGGTACGAGCAGTACTTC. This translates into CASSRGYEQYF. The chain recombines TRBV7-9 with TRBJ2-7; D is possibly TRBD2 (5 bases). The CDR3 runs to 11 residues. The germline gives CDR1 SEHNR, CDR2 FQNEAQ (reference sequence). V dropped 5 bases and J dropped 4 bases, with 6 bases sitting between them.

Details on this clonotype: One base away lies a much larger clone, so this may be a sequencing read error. V usage is TRBV7-6 and J usage is TRBJ2-3; a weak D match, TRBD2 (6 bases). Germline V gene sequence: CDR1 SGHVS, CDR2 FNYEAQ. The CDR3 is 13 residues long. The CDR3 DNA reads as TGTGCCAGCGTCGGGAGACTCACAGATACGCGGTATTTT. Residues: CASVGRLTDTRYF.

At least ten counts were recorded for this clonotype. Germline is not matched at one junction end, which may reflect a read error. The chain carries TRBV5-1 and TRBJ2-7, with 9 bases matching TRBD1. Germline V gives CDR1 SGHRS, CDR2 YFSETQ. The length of the CDR3 is 14 residues. The CDR3 coding sequence is TGCGCCAACAGCCAGGACAGGGGCGAGGACGAGCAGTACTTC. It codes for CANSQDRGEDEQYF.

The chain has TRBV27 and TRBJ1-3; no reliable D call. V was pared by 5 bases and J by 4 bases, with 9 bases between. The CDR3 is made up of 13 amino acids. Germline V gene sequence: CDR1 MNHEY, CDR2 SMNVEV (reference sequence). The CDR3 is CASSVAPGNTIYF. In nucleotides, the CDR3 is TGTGCCAGCAGTGTTGCTCCAGGAAACACCATATATTTT.

This clonotype was seen a few times. This chain's CDR3 is CAWSPRLDRYF. As DNA, the CDR3 is TGTGCCTGGAGTCCGCGGTTAGATCGGTATTTT. This rearrangement joins TRBV30 to TRBJ2-3; D call uncertain. V gave up 2 bases and J gave up 14 bases, with 14 bases separating them. This CDR3 has 11 residues. The V gene's germline CDR1 is GTSNPN and CDR2 SVGIG (reference sequence).

The chain recombines TRBV6-2 or TRBV6-3 with TRBJ2-3; 14 bases map to TRBD2. CDR3 length: 16 amino acids. Trimming removed 8 bases from V and 6 bases from J; junction bases left unmatched: 10. Germline V gene data show CDR1 as MNHEY and CDR2 as SVGEGT. The CDR3 sequence is CASAGAGLAGDDTQYF. The CDR3 bases are TGTGCCAGCGCAGGGGCGGGACTAGCGGGAGACGATACGCAGTATTTT.

In this sample, this clonotype turned up once. This chain joins TRBV27 and TRBJ2-7, with 8 bases aligning to TRBD2. The CDR3 loop spans 15 amino acids. V shed 1 base and J 3 bases; nucleotides not matched to a gene: 5. Germline V CDR1 and CDR2: MNHEY, SMNVEV (reference sequence). The CDR3 reads CASSLYGRAVYEQYF. The DNA of the CDR3 is TGTGCCAGCAGTTTATACGGGAGGGCCGTCTACGAGCAGTACTTC.

This clonotype has more than one count but fewer than ten. This sequence joins TRBV5-4 and TRBJ2-3; 7 bases align to TRBD2. Germline V CDR1 and CDR2: SGHNT, YYREEE (reference sequence). V was clipped by 1 base and J by 2 bases; unmatched bases: 7. The CDR3 covers 16 residues. The CDR3 region is CASSLYGLEHTDTQYF. CDR3 nucleotides: TGTGCCAGCAGCTTGTACGGACTAGAGCACACAGATACGCAGTATTTT.

There are many counts of this clonotype. This chain joins TRBV5-6 and TRBJ2-7; tentatively, D is TRBD1 or TRBD2 (5 bases each). The CDR3 loop spans 13 amino acids. CDR1 is SGHDT, CDR2 YYEEEE, per germline. Deletions cut 3 bases from V and 2 bases from J, with 9 bases between. CDR3: CASSSGRAYEQYF. The CDR3 coding sequence is TGTGCCAGCAGCTCGGGACGGGCCTACGAGCAGTACTTC. Based on the CDR3 plus reference TRBV5-6 and TRBJ2-7, the full variable domain is DAGVTQSPTHLIKTRGQQVTLRCSPKSGHDTVSWYQQALGQGPQFIFQYYEEEERQRGNFPDRFSGHQFPNYSSELNVNALLLGDSALYLCASSSGRAYEQYFGPGTRLTVT.

This clonotype appeared once. The rearrangement uses TRBV28 and TRBJ2-5; D is undetermined. Trimming removed 2 bases at V and 5 bases at J, with 9 bases between. This CDR3 spans 13 amino acids. The V gene's germline CDR1 is MDHEN and CDR2 SYDVKM. CDR3 sequence (DNA): TGTGCCAGCAGTTTAGGGCTAGACGAGACCCAGTACTTC. Its protein product is CASSLGLDETQYF.

In this sample, this clonotype turned up many times. The J gene is TRBJ2-3, the V gene TRBV7-3; possibly TRBD2 for D (5 bases). The V end was cut by 9 bases, the J end by 11 bases, with 15 bases between. The length of the CDR3 is 11 residues. Germline CDR1 and CDR2: SGHTA and FQGTGA. The CDR3 reads CASSEGRKQYF. The CDR3 bases are TGTGCCAGTTCAGAGGGAAGAAAGCAGTATTTT.

The rearrangement links TRBV12-3 or TRBV12-4 to TRBJ2-7; TRBD1 is a possible D gene (5 bases). This CDR3 has 12 residues. V lost 6 bases to trimming and J lost 2 bases, with 8 bases between them. The CDR3 DNA is TGTGCCAGCAGCGACAGTGCCTACGAGCAGTACTTC. This gives the protein CASSDSAYEQYF.

The chain combines TRBV6-2 or TRBV6-3 with TRBJ2-1; TRBD1 aligns across 9 bases. Germline V gene lookup returns CDR1 MNHEY and CDR2 SVGEGT. Unmatched junction bases numbered 6, after V lost 3 bases and J lost 0 bases. The CDR3 consists of 17 residues. As DNA, the CDR3 is TGTGCCAGCAGTTATTACAGGGGGCTTAGCTCCTACAATGAGCAGTTCTTC. This sequence encodes CASSYYRGLSSYNEQFF.

The gene calls are TRBV23-1 and TRBJ2-7; the D gene is possibly TRBD2 (6 bases). TRBV23-1 belongs to the ORF category, with a function that is uncertain. The CDR3 is 19 residues long. V was cut by 0 bases and J by 5 bases, with 26 bases left in between. The CDR3 sequence is CASSQSGNTVGRLCHEQYF. The CDR3 DNA sequence: TGCGCCAGCAGTCAATCCGGGAACACGGTGGGGAGGCTCTGTCACGAGCAGTACTTC.

This clonotype was picked up a small number of times. The chain links TRBV28 to TRBJ2-1; 8 bases fit TRBD2. This CDR3 has 16 amino acids. The germline CDR1 and CDR2 sequences are MDHEN and SYDVKM. Losses at the gene ends were 2 bases for V and 3 bases for J; bases not matched to a gene: 6. The CDR3 sequence is CASSLAAGAHYNEQFF. The CDR3 nucleotides are TGTGCCAGCAGTTTAGCAGCGGGAGCTCACTACAATGAGCAGTTCTTC.

About this clonotype itself: One base away lies a much larger clone, so this may be a sequencing read error. The missing conserved phenylalanine or tryptophan at the end of this CDR3 makes a read error likely. The chain carries TRBV20-1 and TRBJ2-3, with 9 bases lining up with TRBD2. Losses at the gene ends were 3 bases for V and 1 base for J; bases not matched to a gene: 11. Germline CDR1 DFQATT, CDR2 SNEGSKA (reference sequence). The CDR3 is 17 residues long. In nucleotides, the CDR3 is TGCAGTGCTAGTGTTAGCGGGAGTGGAGTCGGCACAGATACGCAGTATTCT. Amino acid sequence: CSASVSGSGVGTDTQYS.

In its sample, this clonotype was seen a few times. CDR3 protein: CASSSRDGLSYEQYF. Written as DNA, the CDR3 is TGTGCCAGCAGTTCCCGGGACGGCCTCTCCTACGAGCAGTACTTC. The rearrangement uses TRBV27 and TRBJ2-7, with D perhaps matching TRBD1 or TRBD2 (5 bases each). The germline V and J ends were trimmed by 4 bases and 0 bases, with 13 bases remaining between them. Germline assignment: CDR1 MNHEY and CDR2 SMNVEV (reference sequence). The CDR3 is 15 residues long.

Concerning this clonotype itself: Given a much more abundant clone one base away, this may be a read error. The chain recombines TRBV7-9 with TRBJ1-4; no firm D call. Germline V gene lookup returns CDR1 SEHNR and CDR2 FQNEAQ (reference sequence). Trimming took 8 bases from V and 8 from J, leaving 9 bases between them. The CDR3 spans 11 residues. The CDR3 DNA follows: TGTGCCAGCTGCTCCAACGAAAAACTGTTTTTT. This gives the protein CASCSNEKLFF.

The chain combines TRBV12-3 or TRBV12-4 with TRBJ2-3; D unresolved. The CDR3 loop spans 12 amino acids. The V end was cut by 6 bases, the J end by 0 bases, with 4 bases between. CDR3 sequence (DNA): TGTGCCAGCAGAGACAGCACAGATACGCAGTATTTT. This codes for CASRDSTDTQYF.

The chain joins TRBV4-3 to TRBJ2-5, with 12 positions matching TRBD2. Per germline, CDR1 LGHNA and CDR2 YSLEER. CDR3 length equals 17 residues. The junction had 7 bases not matched to a gene; V was cut back by 0 bases and J by 5 bases. The DNA of the CDR3 is TGCGCCAGCAGCCAAGAACTAGCGGGAGGCCACCGGGAGACCCAGTACTTC. Translation: CASSQELAGGHRETQYF.

This clonotype was found once. A read error may explain this, as a much larger clone is one base away. CDR3 DNA: TGTGCCAGCAGTTTCGGTTCAAGGTATAATTCACCCCTCCACTTT. The encoded protein is CASSFGSRYNSPLHF. This rearrangement joins TRBV28 to TRBJ1-6; D remains unclear. The CDR3 is made up of 15 amino acids. V dropped 3 bases and J dropped 4 bases, with 10 bases sitting between them. From germline, CDR1 is MDHEN and CDR2 SYDVKM.

This clonotype was found a few times. The genes are TRBV6-2 or TRBV6-3 and TRBJ2-7; D uncertain. Germline V gives CDR1 MNHEY, CDR2 SVGEGT. The CDR3 sequence is 15 residues long. The ends were cut back, 4 bases at V and 1 base at J, with 14 bases in the middle. The CDR3 DNA is TGTGCCAGCAGTTCTCGCCCAGGACCTTCCTACGAGCAGTACTTC. Translated, it gives CASSSRPGPSYEQYF.

Turning to this clonotype: One base away lies a much larger clone, so this may be a sequencing read error. The chain employs TRBV12-3 or TRBV12-4 and TRBJ2-3; maybe TRBD2 (5 bases). V lost 11 bases, J lost 1 base, and 25 bases lay in between. The CDR3 runs 17 residues. The DNA for the CDR3 is TGTGCCTGCATCCTGCTACATGGTGACGGGGGCACAGATACGCAGTATTTT. Protein sequence: CACILLHGDGGTDTQYF.

This clonotype has only a few counts. The chain recombines TRBV19 with TRBJ1-5; TRBD1 aligns across 7 bases. Germline V gene data show CDR1 as LNHDA and CDR2 as SQIVND (reference sequence). V trimming: 3 bases; J trimming: 3 bases; junction bases outside the gene matches: 5. The CDR3 sequence is 15 residues long. CDR3 loop: CASSIATGINQPQHF. Written as DNA, the CDR3 is TGTGCCAGTAGTATCGCGACAGGGATCAATCAGCCCCAGCATTTT.

This clonotype was observed once. With a much larger clone just one base away, this may be a read error. The chain carries TRBV11-2 and TRBJ2-3; D is uncertain. This CDR3 region has 13 residues. CDR1 and CDR2 from the germline V gene are SGHAT and FQNNGV. This CDR3 reads CASSLPYPDTQCF. For the CDR3, the DNA is TGTGCCAGCAGCTTACCGTACCCAGATACGCAGTGTTTT.

The chain combines TRBV6-2 or TRBV6-3 with TRBJ2-3; tentative D call: TRBD1 (6 bases). With 5 bases removed from V and 2 bases from J, the gap between germline ends came to 20 bases. CDR1 is MNHEY and CDR2 is SVGEGT in the germline V gene. The CDR3 is 17 amino acids. The CDR3, as DNA: TGTGCCAGCAGTCCCACGGGACACCCCATCTACACAGATACGCAGTATTTT. It translates to CASSPTGHPIYTDTQYF.

For this clonotype: This may stem from a read error, because a much larger clone lies one nucleotide away. This chain joins TRBV12-3 or TRBV12-4 and TRBJ2-3; no definite D call. The length of the CDR3 is 11 residues. The CDR3 coding sequence is TGTGTCAGCAGTTTCACAGATACGCAGTATTTT. Encoded protein: CVSSFTDTQYF.

V usage is TRBV18 and J usage is TRBJ2-3; TRBD2 might be the D (5 bases). CDR1 is KGHSH, CDR2 LQKENI, per germline. Trimming shortened V by 3 bases and J by 1 base, and 11 bases separated the two germline ends. The CDR3 extends over 15 amino acids. CDR3 nucleotide sequence: TGTGCCAGCTCACCGCGGGTCCCCGGCACAGATACGCAGTATTTT. Translated: CASSPRVPGTDTQYF.

This clonotype was detected many times. The chain links TRBV9 to TRBJ2-5, with a tentative D call TRBD1 (6 bases). The V end lost 0 bases, the J end lost 2 bases, and 14 bases lay between the germline ends. CDR1 and CDR2 (germline): SGDLS, YYNGEE. The CDR3 spans 16 residues. The CDR3 sequence is CASSVGTGFDQETQYF. The CDR3 bases are TGTGCCAGCAGCGTAGGTACAGGGTTCGATCAAGAGACCCAGTACTTC.